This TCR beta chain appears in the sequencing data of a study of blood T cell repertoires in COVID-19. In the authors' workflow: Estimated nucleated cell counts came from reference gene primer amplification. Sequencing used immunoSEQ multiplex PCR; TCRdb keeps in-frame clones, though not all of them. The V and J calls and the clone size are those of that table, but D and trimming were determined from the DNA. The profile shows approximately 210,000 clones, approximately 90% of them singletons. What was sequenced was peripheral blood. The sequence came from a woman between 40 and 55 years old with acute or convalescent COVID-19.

The CDR3 loop is CASRITGSRETQYF. The CDR3 nucleotides read TGTGCCAGCCGGATTACAGGGTCCCGGGAGACCCAGTACTTC. The chain couples TRBV2 to TRBJ2-5; a weak D match, TRBD1 (6 bases). The CDR3 spans 14 residues. Per germline, CDR1 SNHLY and CDR2 FYNNEI. The V end was cut by 8 bases, the J end by 5 bases, with 18 bases between.